This is a list of T cell receptor beta chains from one sample in a study of T-cell memory formation after mild COVID-19. TCRdb re-called the 5' RACE reads with MiXCR, one entry per CDR3 protein. The sample has 240,000 or so distinct CDR3 sequences; roughly 10% are singletons. The specimen sequenced was PBMCs or a T cell subset sorted from them (not recorded which). All receptors come from a man between 18 and 29 years old who had mild COVID-19 (a few samples of this study predate the infection). Cell type and time point are not known. The CDR3 runs from the conserved cysteine through the conserved F or W. Fields, in order: V gene, D gene, J gene, clone size, CDR3 protein, CDR3 DNA. The D gene is left open where the match is weak. Not every row has a clone size; where given, it reads once, few, many or a size class.

>TRBV15|TRBD1|TRBJ2-2|NA
CATSRGQGRTGELFF
TGTGCCACCAGCAGGGGACAGGGGCGCACCGGGGAGCTGTTTTTT
>TRBV4-3|TRBD1|TRBJ1-2|few
CASSLTGGHYGYTF
TGCGCCAGCAGCCTGACAGGGGGTCACTATGGCTACACCTTC
>TRBV6-1|TRBD1|TRBJ2-5|few
CASTVGTGVETQYF
TGTGCCAGCACGGTCGGGACAGGGGTGGAGACCCAGTACTTC
>TRBV5-1|NA|TRBJ2-1|NA
CASSPSPGVDEQFF
TGCGCCAGCAGCCCCTCCCCTGGGGTCGATGAGCAGTTCTTC
>TRBV19|NA|TRBJ1-1|NA
CASSPKTGNTEAFF
TGTGCCAGTTCCCCGAAGACAGGGAACACTGAAGCTTTCTTT
>TRBV11-2|TRBD2|TRBJ2-5|few
CASSHWTSGGEETQYF
TGTGCCAGCAGCCACTGGACTAGCGGGGGGGAAGAGACCCAGTACTTC
>TRBV6-5|NA|TRBJ2-7|few
CASSPARPYYEQYF
TGTGCCAGCAGCCCTGCCCGGCCATACTACGAGCAGTACTTC
>TRBV10-2|NA|TRBJ2-7|medium-sized
CASRPGDSYEQYF
TGCGCCAGCAGGCCTGGGGACTCCTACGAGCAGTACTTC
>TRBV6-4|TRBD2|TRBJ2-1|few
CASSDTSGGANEQFF
TGTGCCAGCAGTGACACTAGCGGGGGGGCCAATGAGCAGTTCTTC
>TRBV6-5|TRBD2|TRBJ2-3|NA
CASSYSSPGGPNINTDTQYF
TGTGCCAGCAGTTACTCGAGTCCGGGGGGGCCGAACATAAACACAGATACGCAGTATTTT
>TRBV20-1|TRBD1|TRBJ2-7|NA
CSAPSGGGEQYF
TGCAGTGCTCCCTCAGGGGGTGGCGAGCAGTACTTC
>TRBV12-3/TRBV12-4|TRBD2|TRBJ2-3|many
CASSLGLGFDTQYF
TGTGCCAGCAGTTTGGGACTAGGGTTCGATACGCAGTATTTT
>TRBV4-3|NA|TRBJ2-3|NA
CASSQEPLISDTQYF
TGCGCCAGCAGCCAAGAGCCCCTTATCTCAGATACGCAGTATTTT
>TRBV5-6|NA|TRBJ2-7|many
CASTGRLYEQYF
TGTGCCAGCACAGGACGATTATACGAGCAGTACTTC
>TRBV5-1|NA|TRBJ1-2|NA
CASSLFGQGDGYTF
TGCGCCAGCAGCTTGTTCGGGCAGGGCGATGGCTACACCTTC
>TRBV20-1|NA|TRBJ1-6|many
CSVTMDREGSPLHF
TGCAGTGTTACCATGGACAGAGAAGGCTCACCCCTCCACTTT
>TRBV18|NA|TRBJ2-1|NA
CASSHSLNEQFF
TGTGCCAGCTCACACAGTCTCAATGAGCAGTTCTTC
>TRBV18|TRBD2|TRBJ2-3|NA
CASSPTSGADTQYF
TGTGCCAGCTCACCGACTAGCGGGGCCGATACGCAGTATTTT
>TRBV20-1|TRBD2|TRBJ2-5|medium-sized
CSARGGLAGSQETQYF
TGCAGTGCTAGAGGGGGGCTAGCGGGGAGCCAAGAGACCCAGTACTTC
>TRBV7-9|TRBD1|TRBJ1-2|few
CASSPTGMVEGYGYTF
TGTGCCAGCAGCCCGACAGGGATGGTGGAGGGCTATGGCTACACCTTC
>TRBV20-1|NA|TRBJ1-2|NA
CSAPDRYGYTF
TGCAGTGCTCCGGACAGATATGGCTACACCTTC
>TRBV7-2|NA|TRBJ2-1|many
CASSLEKTRALSYNEQFF
TGTGCCAGCAGCTTAGAGAAAACGCGCGCCCTCTCCTACAATGAGCAGTTCTTC
>TRBV5-1|TRBD1|TRBJ1-1|few
CASSLSRDRVKTEAFF
TGCGCCAGCAGCTTATCCCGGGACAGGGTTAAGACTGAAGCTTTCTTT
>TRBV14|NA|TRBJ2-2|few
CASSLGTGQGFGAGELFF
NA
>TRBV6-5|NA|TRBJ2-3|NA
CASSPGPGRTDTQYF
TGTGCCAGCAGTCCGGGCCCGGGAAGAACAGATACGCAGTATTTT
>TRBV7-2|NA|TRBJ2-3|few
CASRAVLTDTQYF
TGTGCCAGCCGGGCGGTCCTCACAGATACGCAGTATTTT
>TRBV9|NA|TRBJ2-3|NA
CASSRRLEVWSDTQYF
TGTGCCAGCAGCAGGAGACTGGAGGTTTGGTCAGATACGCAGTATTTT
>TRBV5-5|NA|TRBJ2-1|NA
CASSSRQDQSYNEQFF
TGTGCCAGCAGCTCCAGACAGGATCAGTCCTACAATGAGCAGTTCTTC
>TRBV5-6|NA|TRBJ1-2|NA
CASSLGTARYTF
TGTGCCAGCAGCTTGGGTACTGCCCGCTACACCTTC
>TRBV6-2/TRBV6-3|TRBD1|TRBJ1-1|NA
CASSYPDRGRTEAFF
TGTGCCAGCAGTTACCCTGACAGGGGAAGGACTGAAGCTTTCTTT
>TRBV7-9|TRBD2|TRBJ2-5|many
CASSLGTSGQETQYF
TGTGCCAGCAGCTTAGGGACTAGCGGCCAAGAGACCCAGTACTTC
>TRBV7-6|NA|TRBJ1-1|NA
CASSLRGGNAEAFF
TGTGCCAGCAGCTTGCGGGGAGGGAATGCTGAAGCTTTCTTT
>TRBV11-2|NA|TRBJ1-6|NA
CASSLEGWGPLHF
TGTGCCAGCAGCTTAGAAGGCTGGGGACCCCTCCACTTT
>TRBV7-9|TRBD1|TRBJ1-5|few
CASSFDRDNQPQHF
TGTGCCAGCAGCTTCGACAGGGACAATCAGCCCCAGCATTTT
>TRBV4-2|TRBD2|TRBJ2-3|once
CASSQEAGGLTDTQYF
TGTGCCAGCAGCCAAGAGGCGGGGGGGCTCACAGATACGCAGTATTTT
>TRBV12-3/TRBV12-4|NA|TRBJ1-1|NA
CASTLRWGTEAFF
TGTGCCAGCACCCTTAGGTGGGGGACTGAAGCTTTCTTT
>TRBV12-3/TRBV12-4|TRBD1|TRBJ1-6|NA
CASRPGTGDSPLHF
TGTGCCAGCAGGCCAGGGACAGGGGATTCACCCCTCCACTTT
>TRBV7-2|NA|TRBJ1-6|NA
CASSWGASPLHF
TGTGCCAGCAGCTGGGGGGCCTCGCCCCTCCACTTT
>TRBV5-8|NA|TRBJ1-5|few
CASSLVPGVQPQHF
TGTGCCAGCAGCTTGGTCCCAGGGGTTCAGCCCCAGCATTTT
>TRBV18|NA|TRBJ1-4|NA
CASTRLATNEKLFF
TGTGCCAGCACGCGTCTGGCAACTAATGAAAAACTGTTTTTT
>TRBV7-2|TRBD1|TRBJ2-7|NA
CASSSRIPQGQYYEQYF
TGTGCCAGCAGCTCCCGAATTCCCCAGGGACAGTACTACGAGCAGTACTTC
>TRBV5-1|NA|TRBJ2-3|many
CASSLSAGTDTQYF
TGCGCCAGCAGTTTATCCGCCGGAACAGATACGCAGTATTTT